This TCR beta chain comes out of a study of blood T cell repertoires in COVID-19 (dated by TCRdb to 2019 to 2021). As for the study more broadly: Samples from collaborators originated in the United States, Italy and Spain and spanned both the acute and convalescent phases of COVID-19. The prospective study material was composed of cDNA or gDNA derived from T cells, B-cell-depleted T cells, or PBMCs. Subjects who had been exposed to COVID-19, were actively infected with it, or had recovered from it provided the deeply sampled blood TCRbeta repertoires that made up the dataset. The repertoires were made available in a free public database intended to serve as a resource for research on the immune response to SARS-CoV-2. Samples came from the ongoing ImmuneRACE study (first 160 participants) plus 1,254 subjects from 6 global collaborators. The sample metadata nearly always contained a de-identified subject ID, COVID-19 status, age in years and sex. Where available, HLA class I and class II types were obtained from metadata supplied by the sample provider rather than from assay-based typing. Results the study describes overall, beyond this receptor: The amount of clinical and demographic metadata varied by source and participant and was provided uncurated.

About this clone itself: Its antigen is unknown. No much larger clone exists at a distance of one base, and base qualities are not known.

The immunoSEQ Assay, a bias-controlled multiplex PCR, was used to amplify TCRbeta CDR3 regions from genomic DNA. The authors' pipeline ran thus. Within the assay, amplification of reference gene primers was used to estimate how many nucleated cells each sample contained. Sequence reads were collapsed and filtered to measure the absolute abundance of every unique TCRbeta CDR3 rearrangement. For each sample, productive Simpson clonality was calculated by taking the square root of Simpson's diversity index across productive rearrangements. TCRdb took this table from immuneACCESS and kept in-frame rearrangements with V and J called. Such tables lack part of the clones; where checked against another copy, unresolved V genes explain under half of the gap, and the rest is unexplained. The V and J calls and clone size were taken over from that table, and D and trimming were inferred from the DNA. The sample table holds a few hundred thousand clones, of which around 83% were seen once. The ten top clones hold around 2% of the sample.

Another Seattle source contributed samples from volunteer blood donors who had recovered from COVID-19. The collaborating institutions used their own protocols to collect whole blood in K2EDTA tubes. For TCRbeta analysis, collaborators shipped samples as frozen whole blood, isolated PBMCs, or DNA extracted from either of those sample types. V loses 4 bases at its end and J loses 3 bases; junction bases beyond the gene matches: 1. The germline V gene encodes CDR1 SGDLS and CDR2 YYNGEE. CDR3 length: 14 amino acids, cysteine to phenylalanine. Here the CDR3 DNA is all that survives: 42 bases in frame from base 1.

This sequence originates from a man younger than 40 who had recovered from COVID-19. The chain is encoded by TRBV9 joined to TRBJ2-3, with 11 middle bases fitting TRBD2. Sequenced material: peripheral blood. The CDR3 reads CASSRTSGTDTQYF. The DNA sequence is TGTGCCAGCAGCCGGACTAGCGGGACAGATACGCAGTATTTT. Full variable domain (CDR3 extended with the reference TRBV9 and TRBJ2-3 proteins): DSGVTQTPKHLITATGQRVTLRCSPRSGDLSVYWYQQSLDQGLQFLIQYYNGEERAKGNILERFSAQQFPDLHSELNLSSLELGDSALYFCASSRTSGTDTQYFGPGTRLTVL.